This TCR beta chain was sequenced during a study of cytomegalovirus exposure and HLA in healthy donors. The germline V gene encodes CDR1 SEHNR and CDR2 FQNEAQ (reference sequence). The CDR3 has 15 amino acids. V dropped 4 bases and J dropped 4; count of bases not matched to a gene: 8. This clone was detected only once. Profiling relied on immunoSEQ multiplex PCR, and the TCRdb table lists in-frame clones only, not all of them. Among about 140,000 clones, roughly nine tenths were seen once, and the ten largest hold less than 3.5%. The specimen was PBMCs. This chain links TRBV7-9 with TRBJ2-5, with 8 bases that match TRBD1. The source of this sequence is a man between 18 and 35 years old in good health and CMV-seronegative. The CDR3 DNA sequence: TGTGCCAGCAGCTCTTGGACAGGGAAGACAGAGACCCAGTACTTC. Translating gives CASSSWTGKTETQYF. Based on the CDR3 plus reference TRBV7-9 and TRBJ2-5, the full variable domain is DTGVSQNPRHKITKRGQNVTFRCDPISEHNRLYWYRQTLGQGPEFLTYFQNEAQLEKSRLLSDRFSAERPKGSFSTLEIQRTEQGDSAMYLCASSSWTGKTETQYFGPGTRLLVL.